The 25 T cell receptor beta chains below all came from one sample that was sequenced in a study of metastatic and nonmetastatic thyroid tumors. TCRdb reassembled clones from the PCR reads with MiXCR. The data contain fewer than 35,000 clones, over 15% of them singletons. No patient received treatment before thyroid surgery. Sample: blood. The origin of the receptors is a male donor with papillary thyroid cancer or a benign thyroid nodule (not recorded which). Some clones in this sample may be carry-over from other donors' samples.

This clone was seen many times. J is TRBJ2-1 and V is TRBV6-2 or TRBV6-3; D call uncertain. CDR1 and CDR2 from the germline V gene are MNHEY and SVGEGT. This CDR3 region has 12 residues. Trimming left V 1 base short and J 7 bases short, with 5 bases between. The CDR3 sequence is CASSYFGNEQFF. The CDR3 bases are TGTGCCAGCAGTTACTTCGGAAATGAGCAGTTCTTC.

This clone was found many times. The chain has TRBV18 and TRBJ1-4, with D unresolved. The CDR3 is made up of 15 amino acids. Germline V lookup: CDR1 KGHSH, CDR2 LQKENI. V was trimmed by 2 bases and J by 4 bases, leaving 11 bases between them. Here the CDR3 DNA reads TGTGCCAGCTCACCATTTTGGACGGTTAATGAAAAACTGTTTTTT. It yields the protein CASSPFWTVNEKLFF.

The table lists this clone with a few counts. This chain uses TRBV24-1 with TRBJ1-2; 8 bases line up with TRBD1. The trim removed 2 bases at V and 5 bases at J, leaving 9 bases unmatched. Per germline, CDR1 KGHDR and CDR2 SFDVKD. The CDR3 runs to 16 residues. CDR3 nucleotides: TGTGCCACCAGTGATTGGGGACAGGTCGATGTTTATGGCTACACCTTC. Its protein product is CATSDWGQVDVYGYTF.

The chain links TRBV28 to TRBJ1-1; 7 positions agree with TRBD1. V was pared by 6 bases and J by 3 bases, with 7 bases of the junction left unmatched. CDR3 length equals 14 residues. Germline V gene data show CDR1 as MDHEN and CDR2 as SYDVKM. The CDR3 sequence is CASRPQGGDTEAFF. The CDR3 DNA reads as TGTGCCAGCAGGCCGCAGGGGGGGGACACTGAAGCTTTCTTT.

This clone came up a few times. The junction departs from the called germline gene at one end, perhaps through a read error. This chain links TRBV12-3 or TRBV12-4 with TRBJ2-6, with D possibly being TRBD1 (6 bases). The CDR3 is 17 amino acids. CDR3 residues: CSSSRQVGGSGANVLTF. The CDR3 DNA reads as TGTTCCAGCAGCCGACAGGTGGGCGGCTCTGGGGCCAACGTCCTGACTTTC.

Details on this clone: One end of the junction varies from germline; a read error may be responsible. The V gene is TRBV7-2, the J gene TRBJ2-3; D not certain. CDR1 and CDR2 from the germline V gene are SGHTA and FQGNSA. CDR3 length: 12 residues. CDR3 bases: TGTGCCAGCAGATTAGCAGGAGATACGCCGTATTTT. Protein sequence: CASRLAGDTPYF.

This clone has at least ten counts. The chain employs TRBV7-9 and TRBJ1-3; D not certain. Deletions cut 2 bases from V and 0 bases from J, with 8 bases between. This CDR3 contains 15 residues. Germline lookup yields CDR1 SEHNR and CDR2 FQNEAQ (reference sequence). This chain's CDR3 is CASSLSRASGNTIYF. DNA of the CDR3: TGTGCCAGCAGCTTAAGCAGAGCCTCTGGAAACACCATATATTTT. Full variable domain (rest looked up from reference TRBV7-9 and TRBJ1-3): DTGVSQNPRHKITKRGQNVTFRCDPISEHNRLYWYRQTLGQGPEFLTYFQNEAQLEKSRLLSDRFSAERPKGSFSTLEIQRTEQGDSAMYLCASSLSRASGNTIYFGEGSWLTVV.

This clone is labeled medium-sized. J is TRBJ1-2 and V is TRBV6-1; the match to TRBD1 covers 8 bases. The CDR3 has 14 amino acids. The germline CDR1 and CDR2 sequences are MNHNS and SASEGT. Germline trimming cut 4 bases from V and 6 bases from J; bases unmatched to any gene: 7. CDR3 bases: TGTGCCAGCAGTGGTGGACAGGGAAGCGATGGCTACACCTTC. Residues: CASSGGQGSDGYTF.

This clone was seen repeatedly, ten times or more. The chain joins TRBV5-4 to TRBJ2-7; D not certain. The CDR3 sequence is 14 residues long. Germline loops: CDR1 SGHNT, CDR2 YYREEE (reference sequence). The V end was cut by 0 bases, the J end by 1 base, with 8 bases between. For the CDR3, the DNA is TGTGCCAGCAGCTTGGAAGGGTTTTCCTACGAGCAGTACTTC. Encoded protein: CASSLEGFSYEQYF.

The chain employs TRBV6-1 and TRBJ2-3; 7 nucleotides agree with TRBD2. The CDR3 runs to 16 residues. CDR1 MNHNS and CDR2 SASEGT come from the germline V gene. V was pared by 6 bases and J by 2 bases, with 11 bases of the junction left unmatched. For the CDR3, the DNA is TGTGCCAGCAGACAAGCGGGACGAGCGTCCACAGATACGCAGTATTTT. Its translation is CASRQAGRASTDTQYF.

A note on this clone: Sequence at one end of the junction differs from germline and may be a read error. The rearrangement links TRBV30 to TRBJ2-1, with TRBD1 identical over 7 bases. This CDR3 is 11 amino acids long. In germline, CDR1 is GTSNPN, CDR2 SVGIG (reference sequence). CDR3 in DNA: TGTGCCTTGACAGGGTTTGGTGAGCAGCTCTTC. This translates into CALTGFGEQLF.

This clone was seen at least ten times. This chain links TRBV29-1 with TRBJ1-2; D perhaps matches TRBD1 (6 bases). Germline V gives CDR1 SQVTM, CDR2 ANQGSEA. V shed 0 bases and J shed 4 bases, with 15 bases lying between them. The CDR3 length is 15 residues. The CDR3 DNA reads TGCAGCGTTGAAGAATTGGACCCGACAGGCTATGGCTACACCTTC. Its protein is CSVEELDPTGYGYTF. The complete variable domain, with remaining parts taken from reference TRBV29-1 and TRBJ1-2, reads SAVISQKPSRDICQRGTSLTIQCQVDSQVTMMFWYRQQPGQSLTLIATANQGSEATYESGFVIDKFPISRPNLTFSTLTVSNMSPEDSSIYLCSVEELDPTGYGYTFGSGTRLTVV.

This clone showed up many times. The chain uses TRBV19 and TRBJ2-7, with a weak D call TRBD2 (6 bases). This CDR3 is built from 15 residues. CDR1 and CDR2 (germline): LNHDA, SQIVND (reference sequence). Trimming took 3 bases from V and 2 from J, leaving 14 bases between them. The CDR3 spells CASSMGGPSPYEQYF. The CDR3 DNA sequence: TGTGCCAGTAGTATGGGGGGACCGTCACCCTACGAGCAGTACTTC.

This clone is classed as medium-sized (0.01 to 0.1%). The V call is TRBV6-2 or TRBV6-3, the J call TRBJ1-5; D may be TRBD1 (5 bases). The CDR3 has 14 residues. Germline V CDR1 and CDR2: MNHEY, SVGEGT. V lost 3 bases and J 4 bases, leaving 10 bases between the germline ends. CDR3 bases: TGTGCCAGCAGTTATCCAGGGCCTAATCAGCCCCAGCATTTT. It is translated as CASSYPGPNQPQHF.

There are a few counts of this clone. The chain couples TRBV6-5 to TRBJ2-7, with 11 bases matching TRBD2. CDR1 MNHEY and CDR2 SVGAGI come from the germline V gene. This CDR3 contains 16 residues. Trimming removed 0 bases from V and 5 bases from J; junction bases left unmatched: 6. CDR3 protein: CASSYSRTSGSNEQYF. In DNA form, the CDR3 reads TGTGCCAGCAGTTACTCTCGTACTAGCGGGAGCAACGAGCAGTACTTC.

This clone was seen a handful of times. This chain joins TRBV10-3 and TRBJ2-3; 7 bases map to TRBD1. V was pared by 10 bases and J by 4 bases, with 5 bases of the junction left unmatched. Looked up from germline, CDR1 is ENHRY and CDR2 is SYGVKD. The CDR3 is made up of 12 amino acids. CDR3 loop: CATLGGPDTQYF. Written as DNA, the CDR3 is TGTGCCACGTTAGGGGGCCCAGATACGCAGTATTTT.

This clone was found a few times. The CDR3 DNA reads as TGTGCCAGCAGCTCCATGCAGGGCAATCAGCCCCAGCATTTT. It codes for CASSSMQGNQPQHF. The rearrangement uses TRBV7-9 and TRBJ1-5; no clear D gene. V was shortened by 4 bases and J by 2 bases, with 9 bases between the two germline ends. Germline-derived CDR1 and CDR2 are SEHNR and FQNEAQ (reference sequence). The CDR3 contains 14 residues.

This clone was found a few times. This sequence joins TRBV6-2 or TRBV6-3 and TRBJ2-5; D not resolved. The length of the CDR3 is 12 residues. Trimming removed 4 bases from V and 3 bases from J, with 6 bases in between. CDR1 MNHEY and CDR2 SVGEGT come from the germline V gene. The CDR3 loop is CASSLVEETQYF. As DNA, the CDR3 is TGTGCCAGCAGTTTGGTGGAAGAGACCCAGTACTTC.

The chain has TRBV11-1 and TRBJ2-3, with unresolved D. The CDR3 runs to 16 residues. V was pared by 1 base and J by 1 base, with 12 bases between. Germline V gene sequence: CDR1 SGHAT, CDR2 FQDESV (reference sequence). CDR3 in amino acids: CASSLERQVRTDTQYF. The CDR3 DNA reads TGTGCCAGCAGCTTAGAGAGGCAGGTCCGCACAGATACGCAGTATTTT.

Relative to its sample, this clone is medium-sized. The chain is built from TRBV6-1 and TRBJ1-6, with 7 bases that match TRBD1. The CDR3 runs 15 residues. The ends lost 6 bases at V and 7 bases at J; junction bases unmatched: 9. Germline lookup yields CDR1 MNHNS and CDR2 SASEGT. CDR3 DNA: TGTGCCAGCAGGCCTACGACAGGGTGGAATTCACCCCTCCACTTT. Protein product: CASRPTTGWNSPLHF.

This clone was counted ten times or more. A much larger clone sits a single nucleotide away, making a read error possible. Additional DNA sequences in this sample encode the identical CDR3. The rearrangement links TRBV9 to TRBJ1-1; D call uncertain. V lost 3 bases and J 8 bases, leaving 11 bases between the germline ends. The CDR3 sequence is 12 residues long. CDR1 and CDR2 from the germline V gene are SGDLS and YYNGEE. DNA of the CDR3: TGTGCCAGCAGCGCAACCGGCACCGAAGCTTTCTTT. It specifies CASSATGTEAFF.

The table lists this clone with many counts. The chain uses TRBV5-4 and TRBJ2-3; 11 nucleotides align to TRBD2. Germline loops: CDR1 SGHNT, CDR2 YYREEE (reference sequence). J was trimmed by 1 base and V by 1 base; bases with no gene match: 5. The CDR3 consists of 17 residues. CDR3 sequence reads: CASSLSPSGRRTDTQYF. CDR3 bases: TGTGCCAGCAGCTTGTCCCCTAGCGGGAGGCGCACAGATACGCAGTATTTT.

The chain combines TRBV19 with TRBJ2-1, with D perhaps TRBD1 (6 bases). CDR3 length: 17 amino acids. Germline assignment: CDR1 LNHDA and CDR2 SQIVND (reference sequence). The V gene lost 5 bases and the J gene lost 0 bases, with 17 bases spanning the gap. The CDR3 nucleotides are TGTGCCAGTAGTCGGGTTGGGGGCCGGAGCTCCTACAATGAGCAGTTCTTC. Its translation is CASSRVGGRSSYNEQFF.

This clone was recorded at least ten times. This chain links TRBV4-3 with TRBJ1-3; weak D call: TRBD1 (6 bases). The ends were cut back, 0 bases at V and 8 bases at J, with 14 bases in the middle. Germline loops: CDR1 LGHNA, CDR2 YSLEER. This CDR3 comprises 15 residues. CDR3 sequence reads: CASSQDFWGADTIYF. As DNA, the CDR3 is TGCGCCAGCAGCCAAGATTTTTGGGGGGCAGACACCATATATTTT.

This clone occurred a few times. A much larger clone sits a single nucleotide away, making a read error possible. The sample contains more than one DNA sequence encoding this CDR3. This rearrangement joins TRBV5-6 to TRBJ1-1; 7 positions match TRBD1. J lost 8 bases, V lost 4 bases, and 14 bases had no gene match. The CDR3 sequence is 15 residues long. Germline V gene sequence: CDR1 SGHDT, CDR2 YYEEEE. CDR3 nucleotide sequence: TGTGCCAGCAGCACCCACAGGGGATCCTCCACCGAAGCTTTCTTT. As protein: CASSTHRGSSTEAFF.